One sample yielded the 21 T cell receptor beta chains listed below, sequenced in a study of vaccination and CD4 T cells after COVID-19. Oncomine TCR Beta short-read sequencing was applied to DNA from cultured CD4+ T cells. In TCRdb, the PCR reads were re-called with MiXCR into one record per CDR3 protein. This sample has about 15,000 distinct CDR3 sequences; 55% occur once, and the top ten carry 16%. Their recognized antigens are unknown. Treatment: roughly nine-day PBMC culture with coronavirus spike peptide pools or control peptides (ViraFEST assay). The sequencing input was CD4+ T cells from blood, cultured in vitro. These receptors were obtained from a human donor who had recovered from COVID-19.

By its share, this clonotype is medium-sized (0.01 to 0.1%). The chain employs TRBV20-1 and TRBJ1-1; TRBD1 might be the D (5 bases). Per the germline V gene, CDR1 is DFQATT and CDR2 is SNEGSKA (reference sequence). The V gene lost 3 bases and the J gene lost 1 base, with 15 bases spanning the gap. The CDR3 consists of 15 residues. The CDR3 loop reads CSASSPLTANTEAFF. The CDR3 DNA reads TGCAGTGCTAGCTCTCCCTTGACAGCGAACACTGAAGCTTTCTTT.

This clonotype was observed a few times. The CDR3 bases are TGTGCCACTAGGGCCACGGGGCGCGGGGAAGAGACCCAGTACTTC. It yields the protein CATRATGRGEETQYF. The J gene is TRBJ2-5, the V gene TRBV10-3; perhaps TRBD2 as D (6 bases). This CDR3 has 15 residues. CDR1 is ENHRY and CDR2 is SYGVKD in the germline V gene. V lost 10 bases to trimming and J lost 3 bases, with 21 bases between them.

The chain is built from TRBV10-3 and TRBJ2-7; D unresolved. The CDR3 consists of 12 residues. Trimming pared 3 bases from V and 9 bases from J, leaving 12 bases between. Germline V gene data show CDR1 as ENHRY and CDR2 as SYGVKD. For the CDR3, the DNA is TGTGCCATCAGTGATCTATCCCACGGGCAGTACTTC. Its translation is CAISDLSHGQYF.

The J gene is TRBJ2-5, the V gene TRBV7-9; D uncertain. This CDR3 comprises 15 residues. Trimming cost V 7 bases and J 1 base, with 16 bases left between them. Germline V CDR1 and CDR2: SEHNR, FQNEAQ (reference sequence). Here the CDR3 DNA reads TGTGCCAGCACCCCCCGGCGGCTGGGCCAAGAGACCCAGTACTTC. Encoded protein: CASTPRRLGQETQYF.

In this sample, this clonotype turned up once. This chain uses TRBV5-4 with TRBJ1-2, with D uncertain. CDR1 and CDR2 (germline): SGHNT, YYREEE (reference sequence). The CDR3 is 13 amino acids. V was trimmed by 0 bases and J by 4 bases, leaving 7 bases between them. The CDR3 spells CASSLDNGYGYTF. In DNA, the CDR3 is TGTGCCAGCAGCTTGGACAACGGCTATGGCTACACCTTC.

The rearrangement joins TRBV20-1 to TRBJ2-1; TRBD2 aligns across 8 bases. Germline V CDR1 and CDR2: DFQATT, SNEGSKA (reference sequence). Trimming at V came to 6 bases and at J to 7 bases, leaving 11 bases not matched to a gene. The length of the CDR3 is 14 residues. The CDR3 bases are TGCAGTGCCGAAATAATGACTAGCGCTAATGAGCAGTTCTTC. Protein product: CSAEIMTSANEQFF.

J is TRBJ2-1 and V is TRBV19; 15 bases fit TRBD2. The CDR3 totals 18 residues. V trimming: 7 bases; J trimming: 4 bases; junction bases outside the gene matches: 11. CDR1 is LNHDA and CDR2 is SQIVND in the germline V gene (reference sequence). The CDR3 coding sequence is TGTGCCAGTACCCCAGGACTAGCGGGAGGGAAACTATACAATGAGCAGTTCTTC. It translates to CASTPGLAGGKLYNEQFF.

The chain recombines TRBV20-1 with TRBJ2-2; TRBD2 matches at 8 bases. The J segment lost 5 bases and the V segment lost 0 bases, leaving 11 bases of the junction unmatched. This CDR3 has 17 amino acids. Germline V lookup: CDR1 DFQATT, CDR2 SNEGSKA (reference sequence). This CDR3 is CSAREGSGIFSTGELFF. CDR3 coding DNA: TGCAGTGCTAGAGAGGGTAGCGGGATTTTTTCGACCGGGGAGCTGTTTTTT.

The rearrangement links TRBV7-8 to TRBJ2-7, with a possible D match to TRBD1 (5 bases). With 8 bases removed from V and 10 bases from J, the gap between germline ends came to 15 bases. Germline assignment: CDR1 SGHVS and CDR2 FQNEAQ. The CDR3 is made up of 11 amino acids. The CDR3 DNA follows: TGTGCCAGCGGACCCGAGGACACCCAGTACTTC. This encodes CASGPEDTQYF.

The genes are TRBV20-1 and TRBJ2-1, with 12 bases matching TRBD2. Trimming removed 5 bases from V and 4 bases from J; junction bases left unmatched: 15. The CDR3 totals 18 residues. Germline lookup yields CDR1 DFQATT and CDR2 SNEGSKA (reference sequence). CDR3: CSAGLPAGLAGIYNEQFF. The CDR3 DNA reads TGCAGTGCTGGATTACCTGCCGGACTAGCGGGAATATACAATGAGCAGTTCTTC.

This chain joins TRBV7-8 and TRBJ1-2; no definite D call. V was shortened by 5 bases and J by 4 bases, with 17 bases between the two germline ends. Germline CDR1 and CDR2: SGHVS and FQNEAQ. This CDR3 spans 15 amino acids. CDR3 nucleotide sequence: TGTGCCAGCAGCCCCGCCCGGAGGGCTCCCTATGGCTACACCTTC. Protein: CASSPARRAPYGYTF. Looking up the rest from reference TRBV7-8 and TRBJ1-2 gives the full variable domain: GAGVSQSPRYKVAKRGQDVALRCDPISGHVSLFWYQQALGQGPEFLTYFQNEAQLDKSGLPSDRFFAERPEGSVSTLKIQRTQQEDSAVYLCASSPARRAPYGYTFGSGTRLTVV.

By frequency in the sample, this clonotype is medium-sized. The chain is built from TRBV20-1 and TRBJ2-3; unclear D gene. This CDR3 has 12 amino acids. V was clipped by 3 bases and J by 6 bases, with 10 bases between them. The germline gives CDR1 DFQATT, CDR2 SNEGSKA (reference sequence). CDR3 region: CSARPSEDTQYF. CDR3 nucleotides: TGCAGTGCTAGGCCCTCTGAGGATACGCAGTATTTT.

The chain uses TRBV28 and TRBJ1-6; D possibly corresponds to TRBD1 (5 bases). The CDR3 spans 14 residues. V lost 8 bases and J lost 5, with 13 bases in between. Per germline, CDR1 MDHEN and CDR2 SYDVKM. The CDR3 region is CASAWGGDNSPLHF. The CDR3 DNA reads as TGTGCCAGCGCATGGGGGGGAGATAATTCACCCCTCCACTTT. The full variable domain, with the rest looked up from reference TRBV28 and TRBJ1-6, is DVKVTQSSRYLVKRTGEKVFLECVQDMDHENMFWYRQDPGLGLRLIYFSYDVKMKEKGDIPEGYSVSREKKERFSLILESASTNQTSMYLCASAWGGDNSPLHFGNGTRLTVT.

The chain couples TRBV27 to TRBJ2-7, with a possible D match to TRBD2 (6 bases). Trimming shortened V by 5 bases and J by 0 bases, and 17 bases separated the two germline ends. CDR3 size: 16 residues. CDR1 and CDR2 (germline): MNHEY, SMNVEV (reference sequence). Here the CDR3 DNA reads TGTGCCAGCAGTCCACTAGGGGCGGGAAGCTCCTACGAGCAGTACTTC. Amino acid sequence: CASSPLGAGSSYEQYF.

The V and J genes are TRBV6-5 and TRBJ2-7; maybe TRBD1 (5 bases). Germline lookup yields CDR1 MNHEY and CDR2 SVGAGI. This CDR3 has 14 residues. V gave up 0 bases and J gave up 4 bases, with 10 bases separating them. CDR3 sequence: CASSYSRQSYEQYF. The DNA of the CDR3 is TGTGCCAGCAGTTACTCGAGACAGTCGTACGAGCAGTACTTC.

V usage is TRBV7-9 and J usage is TRBJ2-7; a weak D match, TRBD1 (6 bases). The J call is doubtful: the DNA matches TRBJ2-5 better. The CDR3 runs 14 residues. CDR1 and CDR2 from the germline V gene are SEHNR and FQNEAQ (reference sequence). DNA of the CDR3: TGTGCCAGCAGCTTAGGGACAGATGGAGAGACCCAGTACTTC. Residues: CASSLGTDGETQYF.

The gene calls are TRBV7-9 and TRBJ2-7; D may be TRBD1 (7 bases). CDR1 is SEHNR and CDR2 is FQNEAQ in the germline V gene (reference sequence). This CDR3 spans 15 amino acids. V was cut by 5 bases and J by 2 bases, with 16 bases left in between. In DNA form, the CDR3 reads TGTGCCAGCAGCCCAGGGGGGTCTATCCCCTACGAGCAGTACTTC. It codes for CASSPGGSIPYEQYF. The full variable domain, completed using reference TRBV7-9 and TRBJ2-7, is DTGVSQNPRHKITKRGQNVTFRCDPISEHNRLYWYRQTLGQGPEFLTYFQNEAQLEKSRLLSDRFSAERPKGSFSTLEIQRTEQGDSAMYLCASSPGGSIPYEQYFGPGTRLTVT.

The DNA of the CDR3 is TGTGCCAGCAGCTATCCCCAAGAGACCCAGTACTTC. It is translated as CASSYPQETQYF. This chain uses TRBV7-8 with TRBJ2-5, with unresolved D. The V end lost 4 bases, the J end lost 1 base, and 4 bases lay between the germline ends. Germline V gene lookup returns CDR1 SGHVS and CDR2 FQNEAQ. The CDR3 sequence is 12 residues long.

This clonotype was seen just once. V and J are TRBV14 and TRBJ2-3, with D hard to call. The CDR3 extends over 12 amino acids. Trimming took off 4 bases at V and 6 bases at J, with 8 bases between the two ends. In germline, CDR1 is SGHDN, CDR2 FVKESK. CDR3 in amino acids: CASSRTWDTQYF. CDR3 DNA sequence: TGTGCCAGCAGCCGCACATGGGATACGCAGTATTTT.

V and J are TRBV19 and TRBJ1-5, with D perhaps TRBD1 (5 bases). Germline CDR1 and CDR2: LNHDA and SQIVND (reference sequence). Trimming took off 8 bases at V and 6 bases at J, with 8 bases between the two ends. This CDR3 has 11 amino acids. CDR3 DNA sequence: TGTGCCAGTGGGGCGTTTCAGCCCCAGCATTTT. Protein: CASGAFQPQHF.

The chain carries TRBV2 and TRBJ2-3; TRBD2 matches at 7 bases. CDR1 and CDR2 from the germline V gene are SNHLY and FYNNEI. The CDR3 extends over 12 amino acids. J gave up 6 bases and V 5 bases, and 2 bases lay outside the gene matches. The CDR3 loop reads CASSQGGDTQYF. In DNA, the CDR3 is TGTGCCAGCAGTCAGGGAGGGGATACGCAGTATTTT. Full variable domain (outside the CDR3, taken from reference TRBV2 and TRBJ2-3): EPEVTQTPSHQVTQMGQEVILRCVPISNHLYFYWYRQILGQKVEFLVSFYNNEISEKSEIFDDQFSVERPDGSNFTLKIRSTKLEDSAMYFCASSQGGDTQYFGPGTRLTVL.